This T cell receptor beta chain was documented in a study of low-dose radiotherapy and immunotherapy resistance in tumors. The overall study: Oral aspirin 300 mg was taken by patients daily for four cycles from cycle 1 day 1.

Covering alpha and beta chains, TRAV- and TRBV-specific primers were used for the first-strand cDNA. TCRs were put through 20 PCR cycles of amplification with Phusion. A constant-region primer and the V-primer adapter served as the primer pair. TCRdb used MiXCR to reprocess the reads, holding one entry per CDR3 protein. The table shows about 35,000 distinct CDR3 sequences, with about 20% occurring only once. The time point was: after trial treatment. Noted treatment: LDRT plus nivolumab, ipilimumab, low-dose cyclophosphamide and aspirin (RACIN trial). Nivolumab, ipilimumab, aspirin, low-dose cyclophosphamide and low-dose radiotherapy were given to donors. J gave up 4 bases and V 8 bases, and 12 bases lay outside the gene matches. Germline assignment: CDR1 SGHAT and CDR2 FQNNGV. This CDR3 has 15 residues. This clonotype was recorded a few times.

The clonotype comes from a female donor with ovarian cancer. Sequencing used PBMCs, obtained after low-dose radiotherapy plus immunotherapy. The chain links TRBV11-2 to TRBJ1-1; TRBD1 matches at 8 bases. The CDR3 protein is CASLSQGAGGTEAFF. Written as DNA, the CDR3 is TGTGCCAGCTTAAGTCAGGGGGCCGGCGGCACTGAAGCTTTCTTT.